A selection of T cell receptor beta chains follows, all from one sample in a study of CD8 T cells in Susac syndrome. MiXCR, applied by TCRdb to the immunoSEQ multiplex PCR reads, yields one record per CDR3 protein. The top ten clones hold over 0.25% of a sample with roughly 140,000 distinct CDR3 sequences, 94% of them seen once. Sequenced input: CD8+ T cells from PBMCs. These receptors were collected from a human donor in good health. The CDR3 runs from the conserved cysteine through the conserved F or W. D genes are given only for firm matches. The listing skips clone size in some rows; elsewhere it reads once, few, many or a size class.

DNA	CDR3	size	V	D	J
TGTGCCAGCAGTTACTCTACCGGGGAGCTGTTTTTT	CASSYSTGELFF	few	TRBV6-5	-	TRBJ2-2
TGTGCCAGCAGTTTACTAGCGGCTCCCTACGAGCAGTACTTC	CASSLLAAPYEQYF	-	TRBV27	TRBD2	TRBJ2-7
TGTGCCAGCAGTTTGAAGCCAGGTGCTGTGTCCGAGCAGTACTTC	CASSLKPGAVSEQYF	-	TRBV27	-	TRBJ2-7
TGCAGCGCTGTTCGACAGGAAGAGACCCAGTACTTC	CSAVRQEETQYF	-	TRBV29-1	-	TRBJ2-5
TGTGCCAGCAGTTTACAACTAGCGGGAAGCCAACTCTACGAGCAGTACTTC	CASSLQLAGSQLYEQYF	-	TRBV28	TRBD2	TRBJ2-7
TGTGCCAGCAGGGAAATGGGACTAGCGGGAGAGGAGCAGTACTTC	CASREMGLAGEEQYF	-	TRBV7-9	TRBD2	TRBJ2-7
TGTGCCAGTAAAGGGGGCGATGAGCAGTTCTTC	CASKGGDEQFF	-	TRBV19	TRBD1	TRBJ2-1
TGTGCCAGCAGCTTCTCGCTAGGGGACCAAGAGACCCAGTACTTC	CASSFSLGDQETQYF	once	TRBV7-9	-	TRBJ2-5
TGCAGCGTTGAACCGGGCCTGCAGTTCTTC	CSVEPGLQFF	-	TRBV29-1	-	TRBJ2-1
TGTGCCTCCGGGTTATACACTGAAGCTTTCTTT	CASGLYTEAFF	-	TRBV19	-	TRBJ1-1
TGTGCCAGCAGCGTAGGGAGGGATGTGAGAAAACTGTTTTTT	CASSVGRDVRKLFF	-	TRBV9	-	TRBJ1-4
TGTGCCAGCAGCCAAGCGCAAGAGCAGTACTTC	CASSQAQEQYF	-	TRBV3-1	-	TRBJ2-7
TGTGCCAGCAGCGGGGCTATTTACACAGATACGCAGTATTTT	CASSGAIYTDTQYF	-	TRBV9	-	TRBJ2-3
TGCAGCGGCTATGGAAGGTTAGATCAGCCCCAGCATTTT	CSGYGRLDQPQHF	-	TRBV20-1	-	TRBJ1-5
TGTGCCAGCAGTTTAGGGATTCCCTACGAGCAGTACTTC	CASSLGIPYEQYF	-	TRBV27	-	TRBJ2-7
TGCAGCGTTGAGGGTACCTCTGGGGGGACAGGGGTCGAAGCTTTCTTT	CSVEGTSGGTGVEAFF	-	TRBV29-1	TRBD1	TRBJ1-1
TGTGCCAGCAGTGAAGACAGTTATAGCAATCAGCCCCAGCATTTT	CASSEDSYSNQPQHF	-	TRBV2	-	TRBJ1-5
TGTGCCAGCAGCGTAGGAGGGTTGAACACCGGGGAGCTGTTTTTT	CASSVGGLNTGELFF	once	TRBV9	-	TRBJ2-2
TGCGCCAGCAGCCTATTAGCGGGAGCTACAGATACGCAGTATTTT	CASSLLAGATDTQYF	-	TRBV4-3	TRBD2	TRBJ2-3
TGTGCCAGCAGTTTATCACCCGGGACAGAGCAGTTCTTC	CASSLSPGTEQFF	once	TRBV27	-	TRBJ2-1
TGTGCCAGCAGTCTTGACAATGCTAATCAGCCCCAGCATTTT	CASSLDNANQPQHF	-	TRBV27	-	TRBJ1-5
TGCGCCAGCAGCCCGAGTGTGGGAGCCTACAATGAGCAGTTCTTC	CASSPSVGAYNEQFF	-	TRBV4-3	-	TRBJ2-1
TGTGCCAGCAGTTTATCTGGGGTGAACACTGAAGCTTTCTTT	CASSLSGVNTEAFF	few	TRBV27	-	TRBJ1-1
TGTGCTAGTGGTTTCCAGACCCGGGACAGGTTAGCTAACTATGGCTACACCTTC	CASGFQTRDRLANYGYTF	once	TRBV12-5	TRBD1	TRBJ1-2
TGCGCCAGCAGCACCGGGACTAGCGGGATCGAGCAGTACTTC	CASSTGTSGIEQYF	-	TRBV5-1	TRBD2	TRBJ2-7
TGCAGCGTTTATGGACTAGCGGGGATCAATGAGCAGTTCTTC	CSVYGLAGINEQFF	-	TRBV29-1	TRBD2	TRBJ2-1
TGTGCCTGGAGTGTGAAGGGGCGTATCGCTGAAGCTTTCTTT	CAWSVKGRIAEAFF	-	TRBV30	-	TRBJ1-1
TGTGCCAGTAGCCAAGGGGGTGAGCAGTTCTTC	CASSQGGEQFF	few	TRBV19	-	TRBJ2-1
TGTGCCAGCAGTCCAAACAGGGGGCGCGAGGTCCCCGGCTACACCTTC	CASSPNRGREVPGYTF	-	TRBV28	TRBD1	TRBJ1-2